This T cell receptor beta chain was sequenced in a study of CD8 T cells in Susac syndrome. Study conclusions and caveats: The study's TCR sequencing and HLA analysis drew on a certain number of individuals. That number was acknowledged as relatively small.

Roughly 0.5 to 1 ug RNA was reverse transcribed with random hexamers. One entry per CDR3 protein results from TCRdb running MiXCR on the immunoSEQ multiplex PCR reads. The sample consists of about 180,000 distinct CDR3 sequences, under 95% of them appearing once. Notes on this clonotype: Antigen unknown.

This sequence originates from a human donor with Susac syndrome. Sequencing used CD4+ T cells from PBMCs.

CDR3: CASSLEGFQPQHF. CDR3 in DNA: TGCGCCAGCAGCTTGGAAGGGTTCCAGCCCCAGCATTTT. This chain links TRBV5-1 with TRBJ1-5; D gene uncertain. Trimming cost V 0 bases and J 7 bases, with 8 bases left between them. The CDR3 sequence is 13 residues long. Germline V gene sequence: CDR1 SGHRS, CDR2 YFSETQ.